This T cell receptor beta chain was sequenced for a study of control samples from healthy donors and cancer patients. Only one count was recorded for this clone. The germline CDR1 and CDR2 sequences are KGHDR and SFDVKD. V was pared by 6 bases and J by 2 bases, with 4 bases of the junction left unmatched. This CDR3 has 14 amino acids. The data were produced by immunoSEQ multiplex PCR, yet TCRdb's version contains in-frame clones alone and is incomplete. This sample yields approximately 100,000 clones, of which around 80% are seen a single time; 1.5% to 2.5% belongs to the top ten. Sample: blood. V gene TRBV24-1 combines with J gene TRBJ2-7; 9 bases map to TRBD1. The source is a man between 60 and 75 years old in good health. The CDR3 region is CATSQRDRAYEQYF. CDR3 nucleotide sequence: TGTGCCACCAGTCAACGGGACAGGGCCTACGAGCAGTACTTC.